This T cell receptor (beta chain) was found in a study of cytomegalovirus exposure and HLA in healthy donors. Study conclusions and caveats: Across donors, most TCRs were seen rarely, yet some public ones were widespread.

Primers: 60 Vbeta forward and 13 Jbeta reverse. Assay used: immunoSEQ multiplex PCR; TCRdb lists only in-frame clones, some missing. Among approximately 190,000 clones listed, 82% were seen once. As for this clone: Its antigen is as yet unknown.

Trimming shortened V by 5 bases and J by 5 bases, and 9 bases separated the two germline ends. The CDR3 runs 13 residues. In germline, CDR1 is MNHEY, CDR2 SVGAGI. This chain connects TRBV6-5 to TRBJ2-2; weak D call: TRBD2 (6 bases). The sample consisted of PBMCs. This clonotype was obtained from a woman younger than 35 in good health and CMV-seronegative. For the CDR3, the DNA is TGTGCCAGCAGTCCCGGAGGGACCGGGGAGCTGTTTTTT. The encoded protein is CASSPGGTGELFF.